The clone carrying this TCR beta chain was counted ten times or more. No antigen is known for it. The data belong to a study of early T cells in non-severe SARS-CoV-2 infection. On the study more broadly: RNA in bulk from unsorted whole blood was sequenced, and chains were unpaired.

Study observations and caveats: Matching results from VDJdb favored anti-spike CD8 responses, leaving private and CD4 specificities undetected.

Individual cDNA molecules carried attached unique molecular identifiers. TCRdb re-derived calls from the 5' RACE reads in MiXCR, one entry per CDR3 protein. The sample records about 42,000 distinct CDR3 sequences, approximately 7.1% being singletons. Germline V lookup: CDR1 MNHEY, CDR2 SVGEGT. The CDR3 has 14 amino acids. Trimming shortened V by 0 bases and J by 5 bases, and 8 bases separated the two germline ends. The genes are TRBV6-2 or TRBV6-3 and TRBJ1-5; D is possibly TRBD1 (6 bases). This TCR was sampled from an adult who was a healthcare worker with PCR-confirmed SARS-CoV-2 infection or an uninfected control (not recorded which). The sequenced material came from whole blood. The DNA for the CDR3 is TGTGCCAGCAGTTACTCGGCAGGGGATCAGCCCCAGCATTTT. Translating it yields CASSYSAGDQPQHF.